This T cell receptor (beta chain) is drawn from a study of shared clonotypes between healthy human individuals. About the study: For every donor, three CD4 naive, three CD4 memory, two CD8 naive and one CD8 memory plates were used. Findings of the study overall: Approximately 5% of naive CD4 clonotypes were shared across several donors.

The table came from immunoSEQ multiplex PCR; TCRdb's copy has only in-frame clones and leaves some out. This repertoire shows roughly 850,000 clones, about 96% found once; its top ten account for less than 0.3%. Naivety among CD8 cells was defined by CD45RO negativity and positive CCR7 selection, thereby excluding terminally differentiated effector memory CD45RA+ cells. The CDR3 contains 14 residues. V was shortened by 5 bases and J by 1 base, with 11 bases between the two germline ends. Looked up from germline, CDR1 is MNHEY and CDR2 is SMNVEV (reference sequence). A note on this clone: Its target is unknown.

Sequences were obtained from naive CD8+ T cells sorted from blood. The sequence came from a young man in good health. The rearrangement joins TRBV27 to TRBJ1-1; D may be TRBD1 (6 bases). As DNA, the CDR3 is TGTGCCAGCAGTAGCGGGACATGGAACACTGAAGCTTTCTTT. Translated, it gives CASSSGTWNTEAFF.